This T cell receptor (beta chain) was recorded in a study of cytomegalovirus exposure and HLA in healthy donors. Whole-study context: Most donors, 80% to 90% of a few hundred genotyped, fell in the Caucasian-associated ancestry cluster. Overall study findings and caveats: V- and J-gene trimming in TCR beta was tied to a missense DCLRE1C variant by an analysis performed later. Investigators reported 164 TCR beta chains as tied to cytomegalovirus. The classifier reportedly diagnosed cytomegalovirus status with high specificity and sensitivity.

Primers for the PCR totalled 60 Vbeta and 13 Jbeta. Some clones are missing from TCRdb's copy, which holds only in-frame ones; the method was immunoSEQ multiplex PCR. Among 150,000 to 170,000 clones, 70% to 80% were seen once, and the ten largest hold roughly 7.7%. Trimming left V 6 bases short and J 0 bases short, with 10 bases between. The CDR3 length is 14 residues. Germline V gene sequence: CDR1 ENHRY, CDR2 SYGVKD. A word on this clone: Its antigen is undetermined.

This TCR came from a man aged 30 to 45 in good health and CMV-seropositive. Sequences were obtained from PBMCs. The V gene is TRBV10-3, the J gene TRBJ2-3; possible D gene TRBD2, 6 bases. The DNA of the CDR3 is TGTGCCATCAGCGTGGGGACTAGCACAGATACGCAGTATTTT. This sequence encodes CAISVGTSTDTQYF.